This T cell receptor beta chain was retrieved from a study of T-cell memory formation after mild COVID-19. CDR3 length: 13 amino acids. Germline lookup yields CDR1 SEHNR and CDR2 FQNEAQ (reference sequence). Trimming removed 2 bases from V and 7 bases from J, with 9 bases in between. The TCR alpha and TCR beta cDNA libraries, bearing sample barcodes and UMIs, were generated by 5'RACE using constant-segment primers. TCRdb itself ran the 5' RACE reads through MiXCR, one entry per CDR3 protein. The sample lists about 100,000 distinct CDR3 sequences; 11% were seen once. This clonotype was found a few times.

The sample taken for sequencing was PBMCs or a T cell subset sorted from them (not recorded which). The V gene is TRBV7-9, the J gene TRBJ1-5; D is ambiguous. The sequence derives from a man between 18 and 29 years old who had mild COVID-19 (a few samples of this study predate the infection). Cell type and time point are not known. DNA for the CDR3: TGTGCCAGCAGCTTATCCGTCCAGCAGCCCCAGCATTTT. It translates to CASSLSVQQPQHF. The whole variable domain, remainder taken from reference TRBV7-9 and TRBJ1-5, is DTGVSQNPRHKITKRGQNVTFRCDPISEHNRLYWYRQTLGQGPEFLTYFQNEAQLEKSRLLSDRFSAERPKGSFSTLEIQRTEQGDSAMYLCASSLSVQQPQHFGDGTRLSIL.